The T cell receptor (beta chain) under discussion was sequenced for a study of graft-versus-host responses after intestinal transplantation. Study-wide background: Those transplanted obtained multivisceral, liver-intestinal, or isolated intestinal grafts. Every one of the recipients received anti-thymocyte globulin induction and afterwards took tacrolimus and steroids for 3 to 4 years.

Only in-frame clones appear in the TCRdb table, and some are missing; sequencing was by immunoSEQ multiplex PCR. The table includes under 150,000 clones, 85% to 95% detected once. Turning to this clone: Its antigen remains unidentified.

Overall study results and limits: Present in recipient marrow, GvH clones included some that appeared first in ileum or blood.

The germline V gene encodes CDR1 MGHRA and CDR2 YSYEKL. V lost 0 bases and J 1 base, leaving 14 bases between the germline ends. The length of the CDR3 is 17 residues. This clonotype originated in a human donor who received an intestinal transplant. The chain links TRBV4-1 to TRBJ2-3; D possibly corresponds to TRBD1 (6 bases). The sample consisted of unstimulated CD4+ T cells sorted from spleen or lymph node cells, taken before intestinal transplant. The CDR3 spells CASSQDVTGWGTDTQYF. As DNA, the CDR3 is TGCGCCAGCAGCCAAGACGTAACAGGGTGGGGCACAGATACGCAGTATTTT.